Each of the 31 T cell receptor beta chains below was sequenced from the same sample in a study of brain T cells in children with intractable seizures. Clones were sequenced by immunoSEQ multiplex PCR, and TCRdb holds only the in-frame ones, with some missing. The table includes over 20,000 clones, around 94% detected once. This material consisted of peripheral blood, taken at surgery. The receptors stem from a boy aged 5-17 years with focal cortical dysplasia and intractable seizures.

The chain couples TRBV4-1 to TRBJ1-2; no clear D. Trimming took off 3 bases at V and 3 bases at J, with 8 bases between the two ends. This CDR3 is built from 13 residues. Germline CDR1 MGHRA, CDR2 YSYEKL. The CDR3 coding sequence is TGCGCCAGCAGCCAGCCAGCCTACTATGGCTACACCTTC. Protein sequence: CASSQPAYYGYTF.

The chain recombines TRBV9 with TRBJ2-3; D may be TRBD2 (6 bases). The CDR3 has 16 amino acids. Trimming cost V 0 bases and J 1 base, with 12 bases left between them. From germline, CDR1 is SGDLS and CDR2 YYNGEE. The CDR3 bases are TGTGCCAGCAGCGTAGTGTCGGGAGTTGGCACAGATACGCAGTATTTT. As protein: CASSVVSGVGTDTQYF. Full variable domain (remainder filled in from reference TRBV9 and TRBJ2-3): DSGVTQTPKHLITATGQRVTLRCSPRSGDLSVYWYQQSLDQGLQFLIQYYNGEERAKGNILERFSAQQFPDLHSELNLSSLELGDSALYFCASSVVSGVGTDTQYFGPGTRLTVL.

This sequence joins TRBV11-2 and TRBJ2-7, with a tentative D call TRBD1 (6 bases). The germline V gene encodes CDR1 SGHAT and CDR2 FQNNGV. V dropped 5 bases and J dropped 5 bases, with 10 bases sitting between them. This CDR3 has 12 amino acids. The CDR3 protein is CASSPGEHEQYF. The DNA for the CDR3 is TGTGCCAGCAGCCCAGGGGAGCACGAGCAGTACTTC.

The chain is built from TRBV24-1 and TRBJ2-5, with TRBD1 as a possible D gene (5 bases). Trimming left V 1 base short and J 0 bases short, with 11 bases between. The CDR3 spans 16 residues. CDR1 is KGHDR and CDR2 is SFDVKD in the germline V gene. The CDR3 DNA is TGTGCCACCAGTGATTTTGGGCAGGGCAACCAAGAGACCCAGTACTTC. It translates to CATSDFGQGNQETQYF.

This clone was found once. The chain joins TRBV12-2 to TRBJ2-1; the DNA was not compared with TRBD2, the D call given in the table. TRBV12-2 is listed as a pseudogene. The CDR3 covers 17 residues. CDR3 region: CASRLGLAGGSYNEQFF. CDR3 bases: TGTGCAAGTCGCTTAGGCTTAGCGGGGGGATCCTACAATGAGCAGTTCTTC.

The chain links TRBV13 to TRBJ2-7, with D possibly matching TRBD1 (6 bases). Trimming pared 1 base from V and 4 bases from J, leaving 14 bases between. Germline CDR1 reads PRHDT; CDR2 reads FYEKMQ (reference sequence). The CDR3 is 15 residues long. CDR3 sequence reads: CASSLAWDKGYEQYF. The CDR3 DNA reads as TGTGCCAGCAGCTTAGCTTGGGACAAAGGATACGAGCAGTACTTC.

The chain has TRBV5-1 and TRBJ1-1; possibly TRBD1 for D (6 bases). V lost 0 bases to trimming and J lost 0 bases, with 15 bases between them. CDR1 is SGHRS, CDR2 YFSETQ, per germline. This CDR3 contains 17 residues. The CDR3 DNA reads TGCGCCAGCAGCTTGGCGGAAACTCAGGGGCTGAACACTGAAGCTTTCTTT. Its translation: CASSLAETQGLNTEAFF.

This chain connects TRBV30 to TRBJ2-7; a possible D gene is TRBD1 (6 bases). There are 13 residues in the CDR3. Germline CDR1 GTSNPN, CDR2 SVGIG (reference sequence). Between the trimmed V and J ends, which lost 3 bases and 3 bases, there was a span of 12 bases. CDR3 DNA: TGTGCCTGGAGCCGCGAGACAGGCTACGAGCAGTACGTC. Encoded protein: CAWSRETGYEQYV.

This CDR3 is CASSSTGAPNTEAFF. The CDR3 DNA reads as TGTGCCAGCAGTTCAACAGGGGCGCCGAACACTGAAGCTTTCTTT. V and J are TRBV6-5 and TRBJ1-1; 7 bases are shared with TRBD1. Germline CDR1 is MNHEY and CDR2 is SVGAGI. V shed 4 bases and J 1 base; nucleotides not matched to a gene: 6. The CDR3 has 15 amino acids.

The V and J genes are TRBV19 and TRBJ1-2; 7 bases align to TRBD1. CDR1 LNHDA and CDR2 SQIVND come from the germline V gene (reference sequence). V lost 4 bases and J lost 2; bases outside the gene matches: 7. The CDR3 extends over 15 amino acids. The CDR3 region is CASSTKGAENYGYTF. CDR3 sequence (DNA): TGTGCCAGTAGTACTAAGGGGGCAGAAAACTATGGCTACACCTTC.

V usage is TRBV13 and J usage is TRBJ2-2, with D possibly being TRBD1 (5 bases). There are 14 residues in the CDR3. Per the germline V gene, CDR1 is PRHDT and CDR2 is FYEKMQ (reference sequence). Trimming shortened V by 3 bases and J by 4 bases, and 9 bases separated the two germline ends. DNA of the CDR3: TGTGCCAGCAGCTTTAAGGGGCGCACCGGGGAGCTGTTTTTT. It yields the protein CASSFKGRTGELFF.

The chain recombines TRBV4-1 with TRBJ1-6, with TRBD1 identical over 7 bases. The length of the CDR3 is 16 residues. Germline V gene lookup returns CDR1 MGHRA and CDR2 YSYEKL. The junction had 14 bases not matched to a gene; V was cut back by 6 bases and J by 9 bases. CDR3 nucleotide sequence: TGCGCCAGCAGACAACTCCCTACAGGGGACGGTTCACCCCTCCACTTT. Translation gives CASRQLPTGDGSPLHF.

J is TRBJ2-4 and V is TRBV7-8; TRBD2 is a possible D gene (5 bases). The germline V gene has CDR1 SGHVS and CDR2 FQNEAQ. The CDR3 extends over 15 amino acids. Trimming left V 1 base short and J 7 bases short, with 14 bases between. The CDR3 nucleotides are TGTGCCAGCAGCTTAGGTAACCCGACGGGGAACATTCAGTACTTC. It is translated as CASSLGNPTGNIQYF.

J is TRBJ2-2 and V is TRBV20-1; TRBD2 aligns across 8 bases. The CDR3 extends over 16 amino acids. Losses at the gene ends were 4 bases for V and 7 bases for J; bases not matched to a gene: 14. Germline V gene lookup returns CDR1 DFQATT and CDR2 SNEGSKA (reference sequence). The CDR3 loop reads CSAIELAAPRGGELFF. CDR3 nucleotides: TGCAGTGCTATTGAACTAGCGGCGCCACGCGGCGGGGAGCTGTTTTTT.

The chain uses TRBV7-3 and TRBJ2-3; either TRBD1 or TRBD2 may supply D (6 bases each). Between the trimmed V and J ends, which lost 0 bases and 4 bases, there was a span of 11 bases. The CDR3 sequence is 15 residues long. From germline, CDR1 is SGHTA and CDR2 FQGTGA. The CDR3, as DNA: TGTGCCAGCAGCTTAACGAGGGGGGCGGCAGATACGCAGTATTTT. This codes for CASSLTRGAADTQYF.

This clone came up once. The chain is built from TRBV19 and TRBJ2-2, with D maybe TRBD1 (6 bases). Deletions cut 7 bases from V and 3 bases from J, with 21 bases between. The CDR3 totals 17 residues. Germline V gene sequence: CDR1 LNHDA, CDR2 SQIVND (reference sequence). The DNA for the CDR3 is TGTGCCAGTACTCCCAAACAGGTCCAGGGGTACACCGGGGAGCTGTTTTTT. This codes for CASTPKQVQGYTGELFF.

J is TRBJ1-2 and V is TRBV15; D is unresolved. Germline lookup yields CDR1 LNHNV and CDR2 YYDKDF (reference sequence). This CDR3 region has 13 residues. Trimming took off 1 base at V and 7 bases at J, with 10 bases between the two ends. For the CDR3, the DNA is TGTGCCACCAGCAGAGGAGGGTTTAGTGGCTACACCTTC. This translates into CATSRGGFSGYTF.

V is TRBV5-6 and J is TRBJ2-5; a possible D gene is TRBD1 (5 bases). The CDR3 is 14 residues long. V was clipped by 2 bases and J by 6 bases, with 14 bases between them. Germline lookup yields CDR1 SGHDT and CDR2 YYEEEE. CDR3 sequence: CASSFSRQRQTQYF. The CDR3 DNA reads TGTGCCAGCAGCTTTTCTCGACAGAGGCAGACCCAGTACTTC.

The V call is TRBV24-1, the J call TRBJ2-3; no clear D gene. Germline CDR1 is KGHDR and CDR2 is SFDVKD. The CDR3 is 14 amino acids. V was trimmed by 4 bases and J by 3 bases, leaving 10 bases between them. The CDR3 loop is CATSEGKWTDTQYF. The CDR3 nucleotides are TGTGCCACCAGTGAGGGAAAGTGGACAGATACGCAGTATTTT.

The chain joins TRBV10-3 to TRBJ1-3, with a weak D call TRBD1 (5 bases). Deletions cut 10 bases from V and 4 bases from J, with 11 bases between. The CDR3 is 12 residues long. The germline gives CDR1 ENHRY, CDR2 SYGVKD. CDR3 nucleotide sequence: TGTGCCAGCGAGGGGCTCGGAAACACCATATATTTT. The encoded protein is CASEGLGNTIYF.

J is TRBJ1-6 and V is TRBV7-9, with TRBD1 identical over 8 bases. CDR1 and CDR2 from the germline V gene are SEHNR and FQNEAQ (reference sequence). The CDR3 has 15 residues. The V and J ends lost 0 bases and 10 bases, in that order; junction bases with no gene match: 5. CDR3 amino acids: CASSLAQGARSPLHF. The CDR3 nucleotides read TGTGCCAGCAGCTTAGCCCAGGGGGCGCGATCACCCCTCCACTTT.

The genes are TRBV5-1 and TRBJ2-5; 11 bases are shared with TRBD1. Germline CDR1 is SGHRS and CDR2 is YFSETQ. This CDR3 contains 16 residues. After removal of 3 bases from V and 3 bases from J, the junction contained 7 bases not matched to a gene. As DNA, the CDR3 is TGCGCCAGCAGCTCCCGGACAGGGGGCGGGGAAGAGACCCAGTACTTC. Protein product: CASSSRTGGGEETQYF.

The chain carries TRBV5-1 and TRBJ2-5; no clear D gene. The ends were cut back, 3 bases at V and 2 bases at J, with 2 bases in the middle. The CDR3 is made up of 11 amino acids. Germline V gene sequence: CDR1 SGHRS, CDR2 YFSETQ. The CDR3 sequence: CASSSQETQYF. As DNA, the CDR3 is TGCGCCAGCAGCTCTCAAGAGACCCAGTACTTC.

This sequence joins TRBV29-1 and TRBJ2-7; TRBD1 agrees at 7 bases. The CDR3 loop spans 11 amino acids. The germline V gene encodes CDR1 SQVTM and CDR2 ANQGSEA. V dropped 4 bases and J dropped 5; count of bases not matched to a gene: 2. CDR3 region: CSVGQGHEQYF. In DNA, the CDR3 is TGCAGCGTTGGACAGGGCCACGAGCAGTACTTC.

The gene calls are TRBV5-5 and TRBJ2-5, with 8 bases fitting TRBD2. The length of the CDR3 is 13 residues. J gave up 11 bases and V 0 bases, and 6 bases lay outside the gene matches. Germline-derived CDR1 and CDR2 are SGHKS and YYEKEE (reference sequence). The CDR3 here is CASSLAREGRQYF. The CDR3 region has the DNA TGTGCCAGCAGCTTGGCACGGGAGGGGCGGCAGTACTTC.

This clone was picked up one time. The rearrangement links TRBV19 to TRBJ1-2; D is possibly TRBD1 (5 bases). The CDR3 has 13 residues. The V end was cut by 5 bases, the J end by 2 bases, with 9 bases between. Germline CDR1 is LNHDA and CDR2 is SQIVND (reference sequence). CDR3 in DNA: TGTGCCAGTAGTGCAGGGTGGAACTATGGCTACACCTTC. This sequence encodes CASSAGWNYGYTF.

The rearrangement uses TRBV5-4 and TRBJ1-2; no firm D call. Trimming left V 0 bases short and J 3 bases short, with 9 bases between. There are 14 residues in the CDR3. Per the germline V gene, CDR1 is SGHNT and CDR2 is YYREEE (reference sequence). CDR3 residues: CASSLVDSYYGYTF. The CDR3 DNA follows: TGTGCCAGCAGCTTGGTGGACTCCTACTATGGCTACACCTTC.

CDR3 sequence: CASSSRPGTANSGANVLTF. In nucleotides, the CDR3 is TGTGCCAGCAGCTCTCGCCCCGGGACAGCCAACTCTGGGGCCAACGTCCTGACTTTC. J is TRBJ2-6 and V is TRBV7-6; 7 bases match TRBD1. Germline loops: CDR1 SGHVS, CDR2 FNYEAQ. The trim removed 4 bases at V and 0 bases at J, leaving 12 bases unmatched. The CDR3 extends over 19 amino acids.

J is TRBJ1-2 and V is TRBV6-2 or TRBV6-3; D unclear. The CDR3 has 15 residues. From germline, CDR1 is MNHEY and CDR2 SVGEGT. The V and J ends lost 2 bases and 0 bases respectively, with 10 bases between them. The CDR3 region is CASSYRADPNYGYTF. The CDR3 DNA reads TGTGCCAGCAGTTACAGGGCAGACCCTAACTATGGCTACACCTTC.

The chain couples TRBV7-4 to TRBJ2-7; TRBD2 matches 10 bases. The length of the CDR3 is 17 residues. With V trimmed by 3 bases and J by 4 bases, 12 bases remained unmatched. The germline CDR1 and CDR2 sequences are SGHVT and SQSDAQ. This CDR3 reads CASSFGCLAGEVYEQYV. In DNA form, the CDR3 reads TGTGCCAGCAGCTTCGGTTGTCTAGCGGGAGAGGTTTACGAGCAGTACGTC.

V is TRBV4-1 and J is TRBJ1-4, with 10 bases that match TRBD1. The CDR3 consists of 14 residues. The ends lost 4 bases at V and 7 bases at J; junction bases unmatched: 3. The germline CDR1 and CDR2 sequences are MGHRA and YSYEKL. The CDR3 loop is CASSRGQGGEKLFF. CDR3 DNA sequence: TGCGCCAGCAGCCGAGGACAGGGGGGTGAAAAACTGTTTTTT.